A selection of T cell receptor beta chains follows, all from one sample in a study of blood T cell repertoires in COVID-19. This table comes from immunoSEQ multiplex PCR, and its TCRdb copy is limited to in-frame clones, with some not included. The table records 180,000 or so clones, 86% of them present only once. Sequencing was done on a sample of peripheral blood. All receptors come from a man aged 18 to 30 with acute or convalescent COVID-19. CDR3s include the opening cysteine and the closing phenylalanine or tryptophan. Fields, in order: V gene, J gene, D gene, clone size, CDR3 DNA, CDR3 protein. A D gene is named only where the DNA matches it firmly. For some rows the clone size is stated as once, few or many, or as a class when expanded; others skip it.

V: TRBV19; J: TRBJ1-4; D: TRBD1; size: once; DNA: TGTGCCAGTAGAGACCAGGGGGGAAAACTGTTTTTT; CDR3: CASRDQGGKLFF
V: TRBV29-1; J: TRBJ2-3; D: TRBD1; size: .; DNA: TGCAGCGTTCAGCCAGGGGGAACAGATACGCAGTATTTT; CDR3: CSVQPGGTDTQYF
V: TRBV6-4; J: TRBJ2-2; D: TRBD1; size: few; DNA: TGTGCCAGCAGTGACTCGGACAGGGGGAACACCGGGGAGCTGTTTTTT; CDR3: CASSDSDRGNTGELFF
V: TRBV19; J: TRBJ1-4; D: .; size: .; DNA: TGTGCCAGTACGCGGGATTCTAATGAAAAACTGTTTTTT; CDR3: CASTRDSNEKLFF
V: TRBV6-2/TRBV6-3; J: TRBJ2-5; D: .; size: few; DNA: TGTGCCAGCAGTTATCATGAGACCCAGTACTTC; CDR3: CASSYHETQYF
V: TRBV7-8; J: TRBJ2-3; D: TRBD1; size: few; DNA: TGTGCCAGCAGCTTGACCGGGACAGGGTTTGAGAATACGCAGTATTTT; CDR3: CASSLTGTGFENTQYF
V: TRBV7-2; J: TRBJ2-3; D: TRBD2; size: .; DNA: TGTGCCAGCAGACATGGGGGGGGACTAGAGATCACAGATACGCAGTATTTT; CDR3: CASRHGGGLEITDTQYF
V: TRBV5-4; J: TRBJ2-1; D: .; size: .; DNA: TGTGCCAGCAGCGAGGCTCAGGGATTCAACGAGCAGTTCTTC; CDR3: CASSEAQGFNEQFF
V: TRBV15; J: TRBJ1-1; D: .; size: .; DNA: TGTGCCACCAGCAGTCGACAGAGCATGAACACTGAAGCTTTCTTT; CDR3: CATSSRQSMNTEAFF
V: TRBV24-1; J: TRBJ2-1; D: TRBD1; size: .; DNA: TGTGCCACCTCTTCCGGGACAGGGTACAATGAGCAGTTCTTC; CDR3: CATSSGTGYNEQFF
V: TRBV7-3; J: TRBJ2-3; D: .; size: .; DNA: TGTGCCAGCAGCTTAATTGGCAGGTGGAATGGCACAGATACGCAGTATTTT; CDR3: CASSLIGRWNGTDTQYF
V: TRBV19; J: TRBJ1-4; D: .; size: .; DNA: TGTGCCAGTAGTACCAACTCCCCTGGTGAAAAACTGTTTTTT; CDR3: CASSTNSPGEKLFF
V: TRBV4-1; J: TRBJ2-1; D: .; size: .; DNA: TGCGCCAGCATGGAGGCGAGCGGGCGTGAGCAGTTCTTC; CDR3: CASMEASGREQFF
V: TRBV25-1; J: TRBJ1-4; D: .; size: few; DNA: TGTGCCAGCAGTGAATGGCGGAGTAATGAAAAACTGTTTTTT; CDR3: CASSEWRSNEKLFF
V: TRBV24-1; J: TRBJ1-6; D: TRBD1; size: .; DNA: TGTGCCACCAGTGATCAGGACAGGGGAACCCTCCACTTT; CDR3: CATSDQDRGTLHF
V: TRBV2; J: TRBJ2-6; D: TRBD1; size: .; DNA: TGTGCCAGAAGCCTTTTGACAGGGAACTCTGGGGCCAACGTCCTGACTTTC; CDR3: CARSLLTGNSGANVLTF
V: TRBV7-2; J: TRBJ1-4; D: .; size: .; DNA: TGTGCCAGCAGCACACAGCATACTGCAACTAATGAAAAACTGTTTTTT; CDR3: CASSTQHTATNEKLFF
V: TRBV3-1/TRBV3-2; J: TRBJ1-2; D: TRBD1; size: .; DNA: TGTGCCAGCAGTCGGGGACAGAAGCCGTACTATGGCTACACCTTC; CDR3: CASSRGQKPYYGYTF
V: TRBV2; J: TRBJ2-2; D: .; size: .; DNA: TGTGCCAGCGGAGGGGGCACTAGGGTATCCGGGGAGCTGTTTTTT; CDR3: CASGGGTRVSGELFF
V: TRBV27; J: TRBJ2-1; D: .; size: .; DNA: TGTGCCAGCAGTTTATTTTTGAGCCGCGAGCAGTTCTTC; CDR3: CASSLFLSREQFF
V: TRBV9; J: TRBJ2-4; D: TRBD2; size: .; DNA: TGTGCCAGCAGCGTAGATGACGGGGGGAACATTCAGTACTTC; CDR3: CASSVDDGGNIQYF
V: TRBV7-8; J: TRBJ1-2; D: TRBD1; size: few; DNA: TGTGCCAGCACCATACAGGGGTCCTATGGCTACACCTTC; CDR3: CASTIQGSYGYTF
V: TRBV5-1; J: TRBJ2-1; D: TRBD1; size: .; DNA: TGCGCCAGCAGCTTGGCCTCCGGGACAGGCTACAATGAGCAGTTCTTC; CDR3: CASSLASGTGYNEQFF
V: TRBV10-3; J: TRBJ1-4; D: .; size: .; DNA: TGTGCCTGCTCGAGCAGGAGGGAAAAACTGTTTTTT; CDR3: CACSSRREKLFF
V: TRBV30; J: TRBJ2-5; D: TRBD2; size: .; DNA: TGTGCCTGGAGTGTAGACGGGGGGGCCAGAGAGACCCAGTACTTC; CDR3: CAWSVDGGARETQYF
V: TRBV19; J: TRBJ2-7; D: TRBD2; size: .; DNA: TGTGCCAGCTGCCCGCGGGGGGCCTACGAGCAGTACTTC; CDR3: CASCPRGAYEQYF
V: TRBV7-3; J: TRBJ2-3; D: TRBD2; size: .; DNA: TGTGCCAGCAGCTCAAGCGGGGGCGCCTTGGACACAGATACGCAGTATTTT; CDR3: CASSSSGGALDTDTQYF
V: TRBV5-1; J: TRBJ1-3; D: .; size: .; DNA: TGCGCCAGCAGCTTCTACGGTAGAGACTCTGGAAACACCATATATTTT; CDR3: CASSFYGRDSGNTIYF